A selection of T cell receptor beta chains follows, all from one sample in a study of T cells in localized non-small cell lung cancer. The protocol was immunoSEQ multiplex PCR, while the TCRdb copy is restricted to in-frame clones and leaves out a portion. The sample consists of 26,000 or so clones, 70% to 90% of them appearing once. This specimen was peripheral blood, taken before any cancer treatment. Every receptor here comes from a woman aged 18-49 years with stage I lung adenocarcinoma. Each CDR3 is given with its conserved first and last residue. D genes are given only for firm matches.

v_call	j_call	d_call	cdr3_aa	cdr3_nt
TRBV6-1	TRBJ1-2	NA	CASSDSWGGGSGYTF	TGTGCCAGCAGTGATTCGTGGGGTGGAGGGAGTGGCTACACCTTC
TRBV28	TRBJ2-3	TRBD1	CASRGTPGQGVDTQYF	TGTGCCAGCAGGGGAACCCCCGGACAGGGAGTAGATACGCAGTATTTT
TRBV5-1	TRBJ2-7	NA	CASNAGIHEQYF	TGCGCCAGCAATGCGGGGATACACGAGCAGTACTTC
TRBV5-4	TRBJ2-1	NA	CASSLGFSYNEQFF	TGTGCCAGCAGCTTAGGCTTCTCCTACAATGAGCAGTTCTTC
TRBV7-3	TRBJ2-5	TRBD1	CASAQGNSETQYF	TGTGCCAGTGCACAGGGGAATAGTGAGACCCAGTACTTC
TRBV2	TRBJ2-5	NA	CASSEQGRETQYF	TGTGCCAGCAGTGAACAGGGGCGGGAGACCCAGTACTTC
TRBV11-3	TRBJ2-1	NA	CASSVDGFSYNEQFF	TGTGCCAGCAGCGTCGACGGATTCTCCTACAATGAGCAGTTCTTC
TRBV7-3	TRBJ2-2	TRBD1	CASSFVGQGVTGELFF	TGTGCCAGCAGCTTCGTGGGACAGGGCGTCACCGGGGAGCTGTTTTTT
TRBV27	TRBJ2-2	TRBD1	CASPVGTGKTGELFF	TGTGCCAGCCCAGTGGGGACAGGGAAAACCGGGGAGCTGTTTTTT
TRBV7-6	TRBJ2-2	NA	CASSLESSGELFF	TGTGCCAGCAGCTTAGAATCCAGCGGGGAGCTGTTTTTT
TRBV5-1	TRBJ2-1	TRBD2	CASSLLAGFYDNEQFF	TGCGCCAGCAGCTTGCTAGCGGGATTTTATGACAATGAGCAGTTCTTC
TRBV5-6	TRBJ1-1	NA	CASGQVTEAFF	TGTGCCAGCGGCCAAGTAACTGAAGCTTTCTTT